One sample yielded the 28 T cell receptor beta chains listed below, sequenced in a study of OX40 agonist ivuxolimab in advanced cancers. The assay was immunoSEQ multiplex PCR, and TCRdb's table has in-frame clones only and misses some. The table lists about 28,000 clones, roughly 83% of them singletons, with under 30% in the top ten. The source was CD4+ or CD8+ T cells sorted from blood, collected in a trial of the OX40 agonist ivuxolimab. The receptors come from an adult with an advanced solid tumor such as melanoma, head and neck, liver or kidney cancer.

The chain uses TRBV2 and TRBJ2-1; 9 positions match TRBD1. Germline V gives CDR1 SNHLY, CDR2 FYNNEI. Germline trimming cut 8 bases from V and 8 bases from J; bases unmatched to any gene: 13. The CDR3 consists of 15 residues. CDR3 sequence reads: CASSPGTGPLDEQFF. CDR3 nucleotide sequence: TGTGCCAGCTCCCCCGGGACAGGGCCACTCGATGAGCAGTTCTTC. Together with reference TRBV2 and TRBJ2-1, the CDR3 gives the full variable domain: EPEVTQTPSHQVTQMGQEVILRCVPISNHLYFYWYRQILGQKVEFLVSFYNNEISEKSEIFDDQFSVERPDGSNFTLKIRSTKLEDSAMYFCASSPGTGPLDEQFFGPGTRLTVL.

The V call is TRBV5-1, the J call TRBJ2-3; 13 positions match TRBD2. This CDR3 is built from 18 residues. V dropped 4 bases and J dropped 3; count of bases not matched to a gene: 11. Germline CDR1 and CDR2: SGHRS and YFSETQ. The CDR3 loop is CASSHGLAGADWTDTQYF. The CDR3 DNA follows: TGCGCCAGCAGCCACGGACTAGCGGGAGCTGATTGGACAGATACGCAGTATTTT.

This chain connects TRBV29-1 to TRBJ2-7; 7 positions match TRBD2. Looked up from germline, CDR1 is SQVTM and CDR2 is ANQGSEA. With 1 base clipped from V and 3 bases from J, the junction kept 9 bases outside the gene matches. The CDR3 is 15 amino acids. CDR3 residues: CSVEVGWGGDYEQYF. The CDR3 DNA reads TGCAGCGTTGAAGTCGGATGGGGAGGGGACTACGAGCAGTACTTC.

The CDR3 loop reads CAWSQGANYGYTF. The DNA for the CDR3 is TGTGCCTGGAGTCAGGGAGCTAACTATGGCTACACCTTC. The chain couples TRBV30 to TRBJ1-2, with a weak D call TRBD1 (5 bases). Germline V gene data show CDR1 as GTSNPN and CDR2 as SVGIG (reference sequence). The CDR3 runs 13 residues. Trimming removed 2 bases at V and 0 bases at J, with 7 bases between. Complete variable domain (other parts from reference TRBV30 and TRBJ1-2): SQTIHQWPATLVQPVGSPLSLECTVEGTSNPNLYWYRQAAGRGLQLLFYSVGIGQISSEVPQNLSASRPQDRQFILSSKKLLLSDSGFYLCAWSQGANYGYTFGSGTRLTVV.

The V and J genes are TRBV4-2 and TRBJ2-7; D perhaps matches TRBD1 (5 bases). The V gene lost 0 bases and the J gene lost 6 bases, with 12 bases spanning the gap. The V gene's germline CDR1 is LGHNA and CDR2 YNFKEQ. This CDR3 is built from 14 residues. The CDR3 nucleotides read TGTGCCAGCAGCCAAGAGCAGTTGGGGCGCGAGCAGTACTTC. Translation: CASSQEQLGREQYF.

J is TRBJ2-3 and V is TRBV7-8; 7 positions match TRBD2. J was trimmed by 3 bases and V by 4 bases; bases with no gene match: 7. The CDR3 totals 15 residues. Per germline, CDR1 SGHVS and CDR2 FQNEAQ. CDR3 DNA: TGTGCCAGCAGCTCGCTATGGGAGGGGACAGATACGCAGTATTTT. Amino acids: CASSSLWEGTDTQYF.

The chain employs TRBV7-9 and TRBJ2-3; D tentatively reads TRBD1 or TRBD2 (5 bases each). This CDR3 spans 16 amino acids. Germline CDR1 reads SEHNR; CDR2 reads FQNEAQ (reference sequence). The ends were cut back, 0 bases at V and 5 bases at J, with 15 bases in the middle. The CDR3 nucleotides read TGTGCCAGCAGCTTAGCACAGCGGAGAGGGGAAGATACGCAGTATTTT. Translated, it gives CASSLAQRRGEDTQYF.

The count of this clone is one. The rearrangement uses TRBV7-8 and TRBJ1-2, with TRBD1 matching 7 bases. Per germline, CDR1 SGHVS and CDR2 FQNEAQ. CDR3 length: 15 residues. The junction had 9 bases not matched to a gene; V was cut back by 1 base and J by 7 bases. The CDR3 nucleotides read TGTGCCAGCAGCTTAGGGTGGGAGGGGGCGAGTGGCTACACCTTC. Residues: CASSLGWEGASGYTF.

J is TRBJ2-7 and V is TRBV6-5; TRBD2 agrees at 9 bases. V trimming: 5 bases; J trimming: 5 bases; junction bases outside the gene matches: 10. From germline, CDR1 is MNHEY and CDR2 SVGAGI. This CDR3 spans 15 amino acids. This CDR3 reads CASSPRGGAAHEQYF. In DNA form, the CDR3 reads TGTGCCAGCAGTCCCCGCGGGGGGGCTGCCCACGAGCAGTACTTC.

This rearrangement joins TRBV6-1 to TRBJ1-2, with D tentatively TRBD1 (6 bases). Germline CDR1 is MNHNS and CDR2 is SASEGT. This CDR3 is built from 13 residues. The V end was cut by 4 bases, the J end by 3 bases, with 9 bases between. CDR3 DNA sequence: TGTGCCAGCAGTGTAAGGGGGGACTATGGCTACACCTTC. Protein: CASSVRGDYGYTF.

The chain uses TRBV5-4 and TRBJ2-1; 11 nucleotides match TRBD2. Unmatched junction bases numbered 7, after V lost 2 bases and J lost 9 bases. This CDR3 spans 15 amino acids. Per germline, CDR1 SGHNT and CDR2 YYREEE (reference sequence). The CDR3 bases are TGTGCCAGCAGCTTTAGCGGGAGGGCCTTCGGTGAGCAGTTCTTC. Protein product: CASSFSGRAFGEQFF.

The rearrangement joins TRBV5-6 to TRBJ2-7; D gene uncertain. CDR3 size: 14 residues. V was clipped by 0 bases and J by 0 bases, with 7 bases between them. Germline CDR1 and CDR2: SGHDT and YYEEEE. The CDR3 DNA is TGTGCCAGCAGCTTGGGCGGCCGCTCCTACGAGCAGTACTTC. It specifies CASSLGGRSYEQYF.

This clone was detected a few times. CDR3 residues: CASGYSNQPQHF. The CDR3 bases are TGTGCCAGTGGATATAGCAATCAGCCCCAGCATTTT. V and J are TRBV19 and TRBJ1-5; no definite D call. V was pared by 8 bases and J by 0 bases, with 5 bases between. CDR1 and CDR2 (germline): LNHDA, SQIVND (reference sequence). The CDR3 is made up of 12 amino acids.

The genes are TRBV11-2 and TRBJ2-1, with a weak D call TRBD2 (5 bases). This CDR3 spans 12 amino acids. Trimming left V 5 bases short and J 6 bases short, with 8 bases between. Germline-derived CDR1 and CDR2 are SGHAT and FQNNGV. The CDR3 here is CASSLGLNEQFF. DNA of the CDR3: TGTGCCAGCAGCCTCGGACTCAATGAGCAGTTCTTC.

The chain combines TRBV6-1 with TRBJ2-7, with D tentatively TRBD2 (6 bases). This CDR3 region has 15 residues. The V gene's germline CDR1 is MNHNS and CDR2 SASEGT. V was trimmed by 3 bases and J by 1 base, leaving 13 bases between them. CDR3 loop: CASSEWAGRSYEQYF. The CDR3 coding sequence is TGTGCCAGCAGTGAGTGGGCAGGGAGGTCCTACGAGCAGTACTTC.

The chain is built from TRBV7-3 and TRBJ2-2, with a weak D call TRBD2 (5 bases). Germline CDR1 SGHTA, CDR2 FQGTGA. V was clipped by 5 bases and J by 6 bases, with 16 bases between them. The CDR3 loop spans 15 amino acids. The CDR3 coding sequence is TGTGCCAGCAGCCCAAAAGCTAGCTGGGCCGGGGAGCTGTTTTTT. This sequence encodes CASSPKASWAGELFF.

The rearrangement joins TRBV30 to TRBJ2-7, with unresolved D. Per germline, CDR1 GTSNPN and CDR2 SVGIG (reference sequence). V dropped 1 base and J dropped 0 bases, with 10 bases sitting between them. There are 14 residues in the CDR3. The CDR3 bases are TGTGCCTGGAGTGGGGGTCAGAGCTCCTACGAGCAGTACTTC. The encoded protein is CAWSGGQSSYEQYF.

This clone was seen only once. This chain uses TRBV6-1 with TRBJ2-5; perhaps D is TRBD1 or TRBD2 (5 bases each). Germline assignment: CDR1 MNHNS and CDR2 SASEGT. V shed 0 bases and J shed 1 base, with 9 bases lying between them. The CDR3 covers 15 residues. The CDR3 reads CASSEARGFQETQYF. The CDR3 nucleotides read TGTGCCAGCAGTGAAGCGAGGGGATTCCAAGAGACCCAGTACTTC.

This chain joins TRBV4-1 and TRBJ2-3, with a possible D match to TRBD2 (6 bases). CDR1 and CDR2 from the germline V gene are MGHRA and YSYEKL. The length of the CDR3 is 16 residues. V was shortened by 0 bases and J by 2 bases, with 12 bases between the two germline ends. DNA for the CDR3: TGCGCCAGCAGCCAAGATATTGCGGGAAACACAGATACGCAGTATTTT. As protein: CASSQDIAGNTDTQYF.

J is TRBJ1-2 and V is TRBV19, with TRBD1 matching 7 bases. The CDR3 sequence is 15 residues long. V gave up 7 bases and J gave up 4 bases; unmatched junction bases: 12. Per the germline V gene, CDR1 is LNHDA and CDR2 is SQIVND (reference sequence). In nucleotides, the CDR3 is TGTGCCAGTACCAGCCGTGACAGGGCGGTCTATGGCTACACCTTC. Amino acid sequence: CASTSRDRAVYGYTF. The whole variable domain, filled in from reference TRBV19 and TRBJ1-2, reads DGGITQSPKYLFRKEGQNVTLSCEQNLNHDAMYWYRQDPGQGLRLIYYSQIVNDFQKGDIAEGYSVSREKKESFPLTVTSAQKNPTAFYLCASTSRDRAVYGYTFGSGTRLTVV.

This chain links TRBV9 with TRBJ2-1, with TRBD1 matching 7 bases. This CDR3 has 15 amino acids. Trimming removed 0 bases from V and 9 bases from J; junction bases left unmatched: 9. The V gene's germline CDR1 is SGDLS and CDR2 YYNGEE. The DNA of the CDR3 is TGTGCCAGCAGCGTAGGTGTGACAGGGATCAGTGAGCAGTTCTTC. Protein: CASSVGVTGISEQFF.

The V and J genes are TRBV6-6 and TRBJ2-7; D call uncertain. The V end was cut by 2 bases, the J end by 6 bases, with 5 bases between. CDR3 length equals 11 residues. From germline, CDR1 is MNHNY and CDR2 SVGAGI (reference sequence). Here the CDR3 reads CASSYAREQYF. The CDR3 coding sequence is TGTGCCAGCAGTTACGCCCGCGAGCAGTACTTC.

The V call is TRBV6-5, the J call TRBJ2-7; D may be TRBD1 (6 bases). V gave up 6 bases and J gave up 1 base, with 13 bases separating them. From germline, CDR1 is MNHEY and CDR2 SVGAGI. The CDR3 has 14 residues. CDR3 nucleotide sequence: TGTGCCAGCAGGGCAGGGGTTGCGTCCTACGAGCAGTACTTC. It encodes CASRAGVASYEQYF.

The V call is TRBV29-1, the J call TRBJ2-7, with TRBD1 identical over 10 bases. The CDR3 is 13 amino acids. Germline trimming cut 6 bases from V and 1 base from J; bases unmatched to any gene: 3. Germline V CDR1 and CDR2: SQVTM, ANQGSEA. The CDR3 reads CSVGTGESYEQYF. CDR3 DNA: TGCAGCGTGGGGACAGGGGAGTCCTACGAGCAGTACTTC.

The CDR3 loop is CASSIGTEISPQHF. CDR3 nucleotides: TGTGCCAGTAGTATCGGGACGGAGATATCCCCCCAGCATTTT. This chain uses TRBV19 with TRBJ1-5; tentative D call: TRBD1 (5 bases). The CDR3 consists of 14 residues. CDR1 and CDR2 from the germline V gene are LNHDA and SQIVND (reference sequence). The ends were cut back, 3 bases at V and 10 bases at J, with 16 bases in the middle.

This chain connects TRBV7-9 to TRBJ2-7, with a possible D match to TRBD1 (5 bases). The V end was cut by 4 bases, the J end by 5 bases, with 18 bases between. The CDR3 length is 15 residues. From germline, CDR1 is SEHNR and CDR2 FQNEAQ (reference sequence). CDR3 sequence: CASSSTRQHRNEQYF. The CDR3 bases are TGTGCCAGCAGCTCGACCAGACAGCACCGGAACGAGCAGTACTTC. The full variable domain, rest sourced from reference TRBV7-9 and TRBJ2-7, is DTGVSQNPRHKITKRGQNVTFRCDPISEHNRLYWYRQTLGQGPEFLTYFQNEAQLEKSRLLSDRFSAERPKGSFSTLEIQRTEQGDSAMYLCASSSTRQHRNEQYFGPGTRLTVT.

The chain combines TRBV19 with TRBJ1-1; D gene uncertain. The V end was cut by 5 bases, the J end by 0 bases, with 7 bases between. The CDR3 runs to 13 residues. The germline CDR1 and CDR2 sequences are LNHDA and SQIVND (reference sequence). CDR3 in DNA: TGTGCCAGTAGTTCCTCTTTGAACACTGAAGCTTTCTTT. This encodes CASSSSLNTEAFF.

The chain couples TRBV30 to TRBJ1-5; D call uncertain. V was clipped by 3 bases and J by 6 bases, with 15 bases between them. Germline-derived CDR1 and CDR2 are GTSNPN and SVGIG (reference sequence). CDR3 size: 14 residues. CDR3 amino acids: CAWSAHLEAQPQHF. The CDR3 coding sequence is TGTGCCTGGAGCGCACATCTAGAAGCTCAGCCCCAGCATTTT.